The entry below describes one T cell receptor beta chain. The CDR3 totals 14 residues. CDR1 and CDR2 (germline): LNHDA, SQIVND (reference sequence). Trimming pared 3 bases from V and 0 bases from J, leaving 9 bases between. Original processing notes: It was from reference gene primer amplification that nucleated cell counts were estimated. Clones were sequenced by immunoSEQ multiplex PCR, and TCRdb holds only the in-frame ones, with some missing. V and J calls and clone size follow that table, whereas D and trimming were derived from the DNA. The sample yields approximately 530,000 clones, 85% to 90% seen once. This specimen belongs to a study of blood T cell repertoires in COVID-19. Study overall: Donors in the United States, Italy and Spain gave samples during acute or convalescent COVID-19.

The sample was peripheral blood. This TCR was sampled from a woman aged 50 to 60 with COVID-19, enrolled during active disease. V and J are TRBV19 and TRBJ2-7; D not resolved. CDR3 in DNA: TGTGCCAGTAGTATGAGTGGCGGCTCCTACGAGCAGTACTTC. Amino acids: CASSMSGGSYEQYF. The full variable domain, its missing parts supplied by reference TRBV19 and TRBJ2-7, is DGGITQSPKYLFRKEGQNVTLSCEQNLNHDAMYWYRQDPGQGLRLIYYSQIVNDFQKGDIAEGYSVSREKKESFPLTVTSAQKNPTAFYLCASSMSGGSYEQYFGPGTRLTVT.